The clone carrying this T cell receptor beta chain was observed a handful of times. CDR3 regions were amplified by Arm-PCR using iRepertoire HTBI primers to build TCR beta libraries. Using its own MiXCR run on the multiplex PCR reads, TCRdb lists one record per CDR3 protein. The repertoire holds around 420,000 distinct CDR3 sequences, with approximately 16% as singletons. Germline CDR1 and CDR2: KGHDR and SFDVKD. CDR3 length: 13 amino acids. The ends were cut back, 6 bases at V and 2 bases at J, with 9 bases in the middle. The sample is drawn from a study of regulatory T cells in long-lasting Graves disease. As for time point: newly diagnosed GD, antithyroid drugs for less than 3 months. From RNA extracted from PBMCs, the TCR library was made. The sample also formed part of further work on T cells in Graves' hyperthyroidism and ophthalmopathy.

The gene calls are TRBV24-1 and TRBJ2-5, with D possibly called TRBD1 or TRBD2 (6 bases each). The receptor's source is a middle-aged woman with Graves disease. Sequenced here: peripheral blood mononuclear cells (PBMCs), sampled at new diagnosis, from a patient treated with antithyroid drugs. The CDR3 sequence: CATSRGPQETQYF. In DNA, the CDR3 is TGTGCCACCAGTCGGGGGCCTCAAGAGACCCAGTACTTC.